The T cell receptor (beta chain) described here comes from a study of blood T cell repertoires in COVID-19. Original processing notes: Reference gene primer amplification yielded estimated nucleated cell counts. Assay used: immunoSEQ multiplex PCR; TCRdb lists only in-frame clones, some missing. V and J calls and clone size are copied from that table; D and trimming were computed from the DNA. The profile shows some 330,000 clones, over 75% of them singletons. The CDR3 has 14 amino acids. Germline V gene sequence: CDR1 KGHSH, CDR2 LQKENI. V was trimmed by 3 bases and J by 3 bases, leaving 11 bases between them.

Sequenced input: PBMCs or T cells enriched from blood (not recorded which). J is TRBJ2-5 and V is TRBV18; weak D call: TRBD2 (6 bases). The receptor was derived from a man aged 40-49 years in a cohort exposed to, infected with or recovered from COVID-19 (not recorded which). The CDR3 sequence: CASSPPGLKETQYF. CDR3 nucleotide sequence: TGTGCCAGCTCACCCCCGGGACTGAAAGAGACCCAGTACTTC.